The source of this T cell receptor beta chain is a study of T cells expressing NK-cell markers (dated by TCRdb to the early 2020s). In terms of the full investigation: Seven or eight donors provided sorted CD3+CD56+NKG2C+, CD3+CD56+NKG2C- and CD3+CD56-NKG2C+ T-cell subsets, whose TCR beta-chain repertoires were profiled. Among the eight sequenced donors, seven were HCMV-seropositive and one was HCMV-seronegative. The study sequenced eight donors, all healthy volunteers chosen at random: three men and five women. The libraries were sequenced on Illumina HiSeq 2000/2500, MiSeq or NextSeq, producing 2 x 150 bp reads.

About this clonotype: There is no known antigen for this receptor.

These reads were obtained on an Illumina HiSeq 2000. 5'RACE template switching, by which a universal primer site and unique molecular identifiers were added, was used to make TCR beta cDNA libraries. cDNA synthesis was primed from the TCR beta constant segment, followed by two successive PCR amplification steps. For the original study's pipeline: MIGEC was used to demultiplex reads and group reads by UMI, and MiTCR was used to assemble and quantify clonotypes. To exclude erroneous sequences, only TCR cDNA sequences supported by at least two reads were retained. Downstream repertoire analysis used the tcR package, and clonotypes were matched across fractions by CDR3 nucleotide sequence plus V segment. VDJmatch was used to annotate antigen specificity against VDJdb, with one amino acid substitution allowed in CDR3. Following reprocessing of the reads by TCRdb, the data hold one row per CDR3 protein sequence and no DNA is available. TCRdb's processing, not the authors' own work, is the source of the V and J calls. The sample's own table lists 150,000 or so distinct CDR3 sequences. The ten top clones hold about 18% of the sample.

Paper-wide results and their limitations: For roughly six donors, the dominant CD3+CD56+NKG2C+ clonotypes were among the top 10 CD8+ clonotypes and accounted for about 1.0-8% of CD8+ T cells. Whether the expanded NKG2C-expressing T cell clones were specific for HCMV antigens was left unclear. Those dominant clonotypes were again the most abundant among CD3+CD56-NKG2C+ cells in a few donors, at roughly 25-60.1%.

HCMV serostatus was determined by detecting HCMV-specific IgG in serum with a commercial ELISA kit. Peripheral blood mononuclear cells were isolated from blood by Ficoll density gradient centrifugation. The CDR3 measures 16 amino acids from cysteine to phenylalanine. The record lacks a DNA sequence. The germline V gene supplies CDR1 MGHRA and CDR2 YSYEKL. This receptor chain uses TRBV4-1 and TRBJ2-7; TCRdb's D call of TRBD1 is untestable without DNA. The sequence was collected from a woman between 18 and 69 years old in good health. Input material: blood T cells: a sorted CD56 or NKG2C T cell subset, CD4+ or CD8+ T cells, or bulk PBMC T cells (not recorded which). This receptor has the CDR3 CASSRGARQGAYEQYF.